This T cell receptor beta chain is from a study of blood T cell repertoires in COVID-19. The wider study: Samples representing acute and convalescent COVID-19 were sourced from the United States, Italy and Spain. T cells, B-cell-depleted T cells, or PBMCs supplied cDNA or gDNA.

Authors' methods: Estimated nucleated cell counts came from reference gene primer amplification. Libraries were prepared by immunoSEQ multiplex PCR; TCRdb keeps only in-frame clonotypes and omits some of them. That table is the source of V, J and clone size, and D and trimming were worked out from the DNA. Of tens of thousands of clones in the sample, roughly 86% were seen once. This CDR3 spans 16 amino acids. J was trimmed by 6 bases and V by 3 bases; bases with no gene match: 10. Per the germline V gene, CDR1 is KGHSH and CDR2 is LQKENI. V usage is TRBV18 and J usage is TRBJ2-2; 7 positions match TRBD1. The receptor was derived from a human donor in a cohort sampled during active COVID-19. The donor label of this sample is uncertain. The specimen was peripheral blood. The CDR3: CASSPRQGSVPGELFF. In DNA, the CDR3 is TGTGCCAGCTCACCCAGACAGGGAAGCGTGCCCGGGGAGCTGTTTTTT.